This T cell receptor beta chain was sequenced in a study of blood T cell repertoires in COVID-19. At the level of the study: PBMCs, B-cell-depleted T cells, or T cells were the source of the cDNA or gDNA that made up the material.

Some clones are missing from TCRdb's copy, which holds only in-frame ones; the method was immunoSEQ multiplex PCR. The repertoire holds under 250,000 clones, with approximately 85% as singletons. Clinical history reported by participants formed the basis on which cohorts were assigned. This CDR3 comprises 16 residues. Per the germline V gene, CDR1 is SGHVS and CDR2 is FQNEAQ. V gave up 0 bases and J gave up 4 bases; unmatched junction bases: 4. This clonotype originated in a woman in her 50s with acute COVID-19. Sequencing was done on a sample of PBMCs or T cells enriched from blood (not recorded which). The chain links TRBV7-8 to TRBJ2-1; the match to TRBD1 covers 9 bases. The CDR3 sequence is CASSLAPQGAYNEQFF. In nucleotides, the CDR3 is TGTGCCAGCAGCTTAGCTCCACAGGGGGCTTACAATGAGCAGTTCTTC. Variable domain in full (rest from reference TRBV7-8 and TRBJ2-1): GAGVSQSPRYKVAKRGQDVALRCDPISGHVSLFWYQQALGQGPEFLTYFQNEAQLDKSGLPSDRFFAERPEGSVSTLKIQRTQQEDSAVYLCASSLAPQGAYNEQFFGPGTRLTVL.